The sequence of this TCR beta chain was determined in a study of human versus mouse CDR3 diversity and MHC coevolution. Across the whole study: Each sample yielded about 5.5 x 10^6 to 1.7 x 10^7 valid reads. Findings and limits, study-wide: The lowest clonal inequality scores came from most of the three human donors. In humans, T-cell selection involved about 6 MHC II alleles.

Libraries were prepared by immunoSEQ multiplex PCR; TCRdb keeps only in-frame clonotypes and omits some of them. The sample contains about 80,000 clones, about 93% of which appear only once. V shed 0 bases and J 4 bases; nucleotides not matched to a gene: 7. The germline gives CDR1 LGHNA, CDR2 YSLEER. The CDR3 is made up of 16 amino acids. Concerning this clone: Its specificity is not known.

The chain carries TRBV4-3 and TRBJ1-2, with TRBD1 matching over 8 bases. The sequence came from a person aged 25-75 years in good health. Material: naive CD4+ T cells from blood. The subset here: CD45RO-negative CD62L-positive naive CD4 T cells. CDR3 nucleotide sequence: TGCGCCAGCAGCCAAGACCTGAGACAGGGGAGCTATGGCTACACCTTC. Amino acids: CASSQDLRQGSYGYTF.